This is a list of T cell receptor beta chains from one sample in a study of shared clonotypes between healthy human individuals. The table came from immunoSEQ multiplex PCR; TCRdb's copy has only in-frame clones and leaves some out. The table lists hundreds of thousands of clones, around 72% of them singletons. The sequenced sample was memory CD4+ T cells sorted from blood. The receptor source for this set is a woman aged 30 to 39 in good health. Both conserved end residues are part of each CDR3. Each record gives: V gene, J gene, CDR3 protein.

V: TRBV14
J: TRBJ1-5
CDR3: CASSQGPNQPQHF

V: TRBV5-1
J: TRBJ1-6
CDR3: CASSLSGDRDYSPLHF

V: TRBV18
J: TRBJ2-7
CDR3: CASSSTNSYEQYF

V: TRBV4-2
J: TRBJ2-1
CDR3: CASSQALAGAAGEQFF

V: TRBV6-5
J: TRBJ2-5
CDR3: CASRPSGEETQYF

V: TRBV4-1
J: TRBJ1-1
CDR3: CASSQWRAGGKDTEAFF

V: TRBV25-1
J: TRBJ2-5
CDR3: CASSGFGGGAETQYF

V: TRBV6-5
J: TRBJ2-2
CDR3: CASSRQGQGTGELFF

V: TRBV19
J: TRBJ2-5
CDR3: CASSTGGLETQYF

V: TRBV5-8
J: TRBJ1-1
CDR3: CASILSGTLTEAFF